This TCR beta chain originates from a study of cytomegalovirus exposure and HLA in healthy donors. Study context: In a later analysis, the 130 or so validation repertoires were reported to have used the same platform as the roughly 730 first-cohort repertoires.

The donors were part of the validation cohort, which consisted of roughly 110 subjects and was separate from the first cohort of under 850 subjects. Details on this clone: Its antigen is not known.

This CDR3 contains 13 residues. V lost 4 bases, J lost 3 bases, and 7 bases lay in between. From germline, CDR1 is SGHVS and CDR2 FNYEAQ. General study points: There were 160 or so TCR beta chains listed as cytomegalovirus-associated.

Data came from immunoSEQ multiplex PCR; TCRdb stores just in-frame clones and leaves some out. The sample has under 250,000 clones, around 78% seen once. This clonotype originated in a woman in her late teens or twenties in good health and CMV-seronegative. Sample: PBMCs. This chain joins TRBV7-6 and TRBJ1-5; D call uncertain. CDR3: CASSSLNNQPQHF. CDR3 bases: TGTGCCAGCAGCTCACTGAACAATCAGCCCCAGCATTTT. The whole variable domain, filled in from reference TRBV7-6 and TRBJ1-5, reads GAGVSQSPRYKVTKRGQDVALRCDPISGHVSLYWYRQALGQGPEFLTYFNYEAQQDKSGLPNDRFSAERPEGSISTLTIQRTEQRDSAMYRCASSSLNNQPQHFGDGTRLSIL.